There are many counts of the clone carrying this T cell receptor (beta chain). The sample comes from a study of T cells in Graves' hyperthyroidism and ophthalmopathy. Amplified TCR beta CDR3 regions came from RNA transcripts. The HTBI primer set was used in a first-round RT-PCR of the TCR CDR3. Via MiXCR, TCRdb re-called the multiplex PCR reads, giving one row per CDR3 protein. Among approximately 270,000 distinct CDR3 sequences listed, about 15% were seen once. This CDR3 contains 14 residues. The germline V gene has CDR1 SNHLY and CDR2 FYNNEI. Trimming pared 0 bases from V and 5 bases from J, leaving 10 bases between.

The sequence was collected from a woman between 40 and 55 years old with Graves' hyperthyroidism that later progressed to Graves' ophthalmopathy. This chain links TRBV2 with TRBJ2-5, with D tentatively TRBD2 (6 bases). Sequencing input: blood. The DNA of the CDR3 is TGTGCCAGCAGTGAAGCGCGGGGAAGCGAGACCCAGTACTTC. The encoded protein is CASSEARGSETQYF.